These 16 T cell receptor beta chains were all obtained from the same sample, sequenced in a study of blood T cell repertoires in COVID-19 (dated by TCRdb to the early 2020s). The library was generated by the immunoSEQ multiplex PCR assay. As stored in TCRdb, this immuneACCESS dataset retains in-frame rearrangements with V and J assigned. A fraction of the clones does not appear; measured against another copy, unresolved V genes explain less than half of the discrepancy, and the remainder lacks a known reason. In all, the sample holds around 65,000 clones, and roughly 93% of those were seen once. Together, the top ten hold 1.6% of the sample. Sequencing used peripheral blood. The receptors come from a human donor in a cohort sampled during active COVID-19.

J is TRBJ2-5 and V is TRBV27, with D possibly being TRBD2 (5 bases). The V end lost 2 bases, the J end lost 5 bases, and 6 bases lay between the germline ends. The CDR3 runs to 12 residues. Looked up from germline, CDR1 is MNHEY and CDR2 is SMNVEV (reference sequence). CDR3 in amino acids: CASSLPGETQYF. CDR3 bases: TGTGCCAGCAGTTTACCGGGGGAGACCCAGTACTTC.

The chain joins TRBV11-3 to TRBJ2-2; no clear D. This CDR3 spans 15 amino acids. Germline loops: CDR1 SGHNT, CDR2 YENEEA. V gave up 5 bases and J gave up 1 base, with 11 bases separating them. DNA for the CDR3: TGTGCCAGCAGCCGGAGTCGGCAGAACACCGGGGAGCTGTTTTTT. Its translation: CASSRSRQNTGELFF. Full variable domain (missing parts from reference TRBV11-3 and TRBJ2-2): EAGVVQSPRYKIIEKKQPVAFWCNPISGHNTLYWYLQNLGQGPELLIRYENEEAVDDSQLPKDRFSAERLKGVDSTLKIQPAELGDSAVYLCASSRSRQNTGELFFGEGSRLTVL.

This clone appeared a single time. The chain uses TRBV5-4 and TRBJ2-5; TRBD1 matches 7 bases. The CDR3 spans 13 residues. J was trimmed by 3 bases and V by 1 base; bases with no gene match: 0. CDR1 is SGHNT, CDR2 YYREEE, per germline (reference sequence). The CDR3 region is CASSLQGEETQYF. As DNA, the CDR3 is TGTGCCAGCAGCTTGCAGGGGGAAGAGACCCAGTACTTC.

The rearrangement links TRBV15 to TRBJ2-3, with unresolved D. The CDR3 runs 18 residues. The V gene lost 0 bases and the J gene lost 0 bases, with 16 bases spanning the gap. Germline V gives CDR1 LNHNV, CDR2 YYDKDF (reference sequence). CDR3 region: CATSRDIQVPSSTDTQYF. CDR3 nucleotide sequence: TGTGCCACCAGCAGAGATATCCAGGTTCCCTCTAGCACAGATACGCAGTATTTT.

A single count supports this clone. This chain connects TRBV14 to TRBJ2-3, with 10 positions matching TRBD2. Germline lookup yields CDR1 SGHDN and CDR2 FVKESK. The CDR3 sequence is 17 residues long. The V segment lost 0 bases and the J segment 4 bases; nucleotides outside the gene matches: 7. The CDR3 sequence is CASSQDSLAGVADTQYF. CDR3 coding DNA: TGTGCCAGCAGCCAAGACTCTCTAGCGGGAGTCGCAGATACGCAGTATTTT.

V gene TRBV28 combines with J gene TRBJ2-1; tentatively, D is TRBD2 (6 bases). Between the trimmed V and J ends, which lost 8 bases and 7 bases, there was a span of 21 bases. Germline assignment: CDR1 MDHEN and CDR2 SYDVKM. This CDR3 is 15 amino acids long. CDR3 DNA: TGTGCCAGCGAGATTAGCGGAGGGGCAGGGAATGAGCAGTTCTTC. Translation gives CASEISGGAGNEQFF.

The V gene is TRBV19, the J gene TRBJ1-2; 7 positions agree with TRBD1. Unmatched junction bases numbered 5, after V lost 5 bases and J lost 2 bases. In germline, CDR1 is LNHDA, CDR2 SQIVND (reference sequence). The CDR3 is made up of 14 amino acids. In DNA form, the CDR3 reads TGTGCCAGTAGTGGGGGACAGCTAAACTATGGCTACACCTTC. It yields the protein CASSGGQLNYGYTF.

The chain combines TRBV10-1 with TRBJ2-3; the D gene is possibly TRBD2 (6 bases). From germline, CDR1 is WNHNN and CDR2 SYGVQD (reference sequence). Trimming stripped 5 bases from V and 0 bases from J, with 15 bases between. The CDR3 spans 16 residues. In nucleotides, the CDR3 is TGCGCCAGCAGTCGGGACTTTCGATCTAGCACAGATACGCAGTATTTT. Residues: CASSRDFRSSTDTQYF.

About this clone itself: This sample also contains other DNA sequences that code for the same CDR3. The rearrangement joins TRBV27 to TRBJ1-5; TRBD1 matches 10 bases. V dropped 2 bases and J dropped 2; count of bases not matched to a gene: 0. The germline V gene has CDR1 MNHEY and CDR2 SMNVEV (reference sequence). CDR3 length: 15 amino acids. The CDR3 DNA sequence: TGTGCCAGCAGTTTAGGGACAGGGGGCAATCAGCCCCAGCATTTT. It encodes CASSLGTGGNQPQHF.

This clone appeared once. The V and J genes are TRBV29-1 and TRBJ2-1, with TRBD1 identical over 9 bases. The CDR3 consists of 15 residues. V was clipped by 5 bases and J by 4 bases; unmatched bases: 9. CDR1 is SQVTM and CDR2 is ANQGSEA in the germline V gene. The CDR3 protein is CSVREQGAKYNEQFF. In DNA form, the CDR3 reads TGCAGCGTTCGAGAACAGGGGGCGAAGTACAATGAGCAGTTCTTC.

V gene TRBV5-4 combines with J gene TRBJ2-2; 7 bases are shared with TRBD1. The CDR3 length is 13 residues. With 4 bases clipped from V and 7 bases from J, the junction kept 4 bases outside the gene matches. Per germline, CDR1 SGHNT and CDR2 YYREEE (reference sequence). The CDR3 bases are TGTGCCAGCAGCCAACCAGGGGGCGGGGAGCTGTTTTTT. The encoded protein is CASSQPGGGELFF.

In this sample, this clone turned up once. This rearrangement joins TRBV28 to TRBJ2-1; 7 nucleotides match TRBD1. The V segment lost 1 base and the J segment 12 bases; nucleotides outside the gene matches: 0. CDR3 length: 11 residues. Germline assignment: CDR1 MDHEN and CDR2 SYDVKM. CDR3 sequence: CASSLSGGQFF. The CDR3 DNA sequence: TGTGCCAGCAGTTTATCAGGGGGGCAGTTCTTC. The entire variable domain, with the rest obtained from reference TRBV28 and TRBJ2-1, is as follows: DVKVTQSSRYLVKRTGEKVFLECVQDMDHENMFWYRQDPGLGLRLIYFSYDVKMKEKGDIPEGYSVSREKKERFSLILESASTNQTSMYLCASSLSGGQFFGPGTRLTVL.

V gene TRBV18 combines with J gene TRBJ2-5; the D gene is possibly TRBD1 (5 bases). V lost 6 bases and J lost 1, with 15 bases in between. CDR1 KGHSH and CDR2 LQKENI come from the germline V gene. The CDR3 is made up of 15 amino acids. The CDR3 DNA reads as TGTGCCAGCTCGGGGCAGATTGCGACCCAAGAGACCCAGTACTTC. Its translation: CASSGQIATQETQYF.

The CDR3 loop reads CASSQAGGEQTQYF. The CDR3 DNA follows: TGTGCCAGCAGCCAAGCGGGGGGGGAGCAGACCCAGTACTTC. The J gene is TRBJ2-5, the V gene TRBV4-2; 8 nucleotides line up with TRBD2. CDR3 length: 14 residues. Germline V gene lookup returns CDR1 LGHNA and CDR2 YNFKEQ. J lost 6 bases, V lost 1 base, and 4 bases had no gene match.

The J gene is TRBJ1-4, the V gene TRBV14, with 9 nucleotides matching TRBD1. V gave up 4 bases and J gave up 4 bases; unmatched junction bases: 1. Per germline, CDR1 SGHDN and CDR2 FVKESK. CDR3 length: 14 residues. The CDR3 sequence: CASSPTGGNEKLFF. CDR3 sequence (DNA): TGTGCCAGCAGCCCGACAGGGGGTAATGAAAAACTGTTTTTT.

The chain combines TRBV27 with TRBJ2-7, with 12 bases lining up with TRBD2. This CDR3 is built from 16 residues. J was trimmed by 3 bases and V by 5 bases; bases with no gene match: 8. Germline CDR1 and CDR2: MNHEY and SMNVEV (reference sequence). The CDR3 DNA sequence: TGTGCCAGCAGTCGGACTAGCGGGAAGTTGGACTACGAGCAGTACTTC. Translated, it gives CASSRTSGKLDYEQYF.